This TCR beta chain was obtained from a study of T cell changes during pregnancy in multiple sclerosis. V lost 2 bases and J 6 bases, leaving 12 bases between the germline ends. This CDR3 is 13 amino acids long. Per the germline V gene, CDR1 is SGHNT and CDR2 is YYREEE (reference sequence). Using immunoSEQ multiplex PCR, the repertoire was profiled, and TCRdb retains in-frame clones only, with some absent. This table has more than 30,000 clones, roughly 90% appearing once. The table lists this clone with a count of one. V is TRBV5-4 and J is TRBJ2-7; D might be TRBD1 (5 bases). The receptor comes from a female donor with multiple sclerosis, enrolled in a pregnancy study. Source: CD8+ T cells from peripheral blood mononuclear cells, taken in the first trimester of pregnancy. CDR3 residues: CASSFSQGSEQYF. The CDR3 DNA reads as TGTGCCAGCAGCTTTTCTCAGGGCTCCGAGCAGTACTTC.